This T cell receptor beta chain appears in the sequencing data of a study of cytomegalovirus exposure and HLA in healthy donors. For this clone: Its antigen is as yet unknown.

The PCR ran on 60 Vbeta and 13 Jbeta primers. Clones were sequenced by immunoSEQ multiplex PCR, and TCRdb holds only the in-frame ones, with some missing. This table holds about 90,000 clones, roughly four fifths found once. Study-wide points: In an earlier analysis, in approximately 630 donors, most V segments appeared productive either ~87% or ~30% of the time. Certain sequence variants were highly shared and formed a cluster, and this cluster was likely a sequencing artifact. Reportedly, TCR beta sequences accurately predicted HLA-A and HLA-B alleles in most subjects.

Unmatched junction bases numbered 5, after V lost 4 bases and J lost 3 bases. Per the germline V gene, CDR1 is LGHNA and CDR2 is YNFKEQ. The CDR3 extends over 15 amino acids. V usage is TRBV4-2 and J usage is TRBJ2-5, with 10 nucleotides matching TRBD1. The TCR sequence derives from a woman aged 40 to 50 in good health and CMV-seropositive. Sequencing input: PBMCs. CDR3 nucleotides: TGTGCCAGCAGCCCGTCGGACAGGGGGAAAGAGACCCAGTACTTC. Its translation is CASSPSDRGKETQYF.